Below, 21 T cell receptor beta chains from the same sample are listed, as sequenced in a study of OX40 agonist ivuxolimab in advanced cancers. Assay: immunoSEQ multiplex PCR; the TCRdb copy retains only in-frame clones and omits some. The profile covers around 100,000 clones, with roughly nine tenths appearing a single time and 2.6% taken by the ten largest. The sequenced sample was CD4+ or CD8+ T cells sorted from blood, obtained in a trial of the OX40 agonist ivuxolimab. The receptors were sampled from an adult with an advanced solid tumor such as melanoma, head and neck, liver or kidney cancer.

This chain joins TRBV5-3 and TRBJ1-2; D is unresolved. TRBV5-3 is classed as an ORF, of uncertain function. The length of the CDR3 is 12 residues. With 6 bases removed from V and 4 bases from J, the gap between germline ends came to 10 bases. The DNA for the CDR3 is TGTGCCAGAACGAGGTCCTCCTATGGCTACACCTTC. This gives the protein CARTRSSYGYTF.

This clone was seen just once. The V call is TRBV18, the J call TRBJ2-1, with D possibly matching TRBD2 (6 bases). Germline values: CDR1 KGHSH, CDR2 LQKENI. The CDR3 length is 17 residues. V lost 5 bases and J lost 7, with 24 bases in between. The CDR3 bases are TGTGCCAGCTCAGACAGCGAGGGACTCCCGAGGGAAAATGAGCAGTTCTTC. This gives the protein CASSDSEGLPRENEQFF.

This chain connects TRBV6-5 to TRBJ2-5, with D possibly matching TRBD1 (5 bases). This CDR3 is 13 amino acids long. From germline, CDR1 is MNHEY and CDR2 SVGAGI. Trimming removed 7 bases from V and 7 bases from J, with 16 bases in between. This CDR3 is CASNLDPQGTQYF. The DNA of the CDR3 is TGTGCCAGCAACTTGGACCCCCAGGGGACCCAGTACTTC.

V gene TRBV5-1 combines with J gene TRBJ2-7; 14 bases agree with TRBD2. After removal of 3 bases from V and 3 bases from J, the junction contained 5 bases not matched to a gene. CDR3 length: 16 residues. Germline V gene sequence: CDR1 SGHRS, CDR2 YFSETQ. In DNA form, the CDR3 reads TGCGCCAGCAGCTACCACGGGACTAGCGGGAGCTACGAGCAGTACTTC. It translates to CASSYHGTSGSYEQYF.

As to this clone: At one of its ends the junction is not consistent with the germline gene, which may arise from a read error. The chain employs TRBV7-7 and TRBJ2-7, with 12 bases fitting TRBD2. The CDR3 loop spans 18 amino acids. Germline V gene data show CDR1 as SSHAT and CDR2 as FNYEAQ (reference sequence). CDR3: CASSSRTSGNLSSYEQYF. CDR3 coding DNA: TGTGCTAGCAGCTCCCGGACTAGCGGGAACCTATCTTCCTACGAGCAGTACTTC.

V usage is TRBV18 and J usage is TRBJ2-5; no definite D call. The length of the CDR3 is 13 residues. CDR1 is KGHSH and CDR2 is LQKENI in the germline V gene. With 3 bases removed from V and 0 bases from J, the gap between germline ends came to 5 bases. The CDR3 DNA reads TGTGCCAGCTCACCCCGAGACCAAGAGACCCAGTACTTC. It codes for CASSPRDQETQYF.

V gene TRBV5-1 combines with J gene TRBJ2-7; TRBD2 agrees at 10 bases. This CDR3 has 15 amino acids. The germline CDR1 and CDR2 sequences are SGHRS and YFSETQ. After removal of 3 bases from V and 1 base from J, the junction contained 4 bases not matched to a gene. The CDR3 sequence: CASSYLAGASYEQYF. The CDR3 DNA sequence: TGCGCCAGCAGCTATCTAGCGGGAGCTTCCTACGAGCAGTACTTC.

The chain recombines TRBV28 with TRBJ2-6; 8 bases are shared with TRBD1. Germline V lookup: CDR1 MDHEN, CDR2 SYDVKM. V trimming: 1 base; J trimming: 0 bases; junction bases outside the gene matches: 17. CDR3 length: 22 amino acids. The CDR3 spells CASSLSTGGFININSGANVLTF. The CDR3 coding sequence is TGTGCCAGCAGTTTATCAACAGGGGGTTTCATTAATATCAACTCTGGGGCCAACGTCCTGACTTTC.

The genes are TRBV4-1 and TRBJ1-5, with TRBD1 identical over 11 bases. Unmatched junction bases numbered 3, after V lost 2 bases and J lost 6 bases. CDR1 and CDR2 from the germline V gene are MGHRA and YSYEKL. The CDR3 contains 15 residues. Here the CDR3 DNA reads TGCGCCAGCAGCCAACCGGGACAGGGGGTTCAGCCCCAGCATTTT. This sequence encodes CASSQPGQGVQPQHF.

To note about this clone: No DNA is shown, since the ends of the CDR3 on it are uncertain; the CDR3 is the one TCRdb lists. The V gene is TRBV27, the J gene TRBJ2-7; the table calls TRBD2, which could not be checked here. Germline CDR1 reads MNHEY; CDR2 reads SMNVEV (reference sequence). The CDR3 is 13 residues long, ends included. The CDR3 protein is CASSSSVSYEQYF.

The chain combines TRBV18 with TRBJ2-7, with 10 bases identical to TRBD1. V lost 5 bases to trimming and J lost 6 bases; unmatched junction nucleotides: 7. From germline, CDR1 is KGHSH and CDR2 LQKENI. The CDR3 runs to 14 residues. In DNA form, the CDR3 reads TGTGCCAGCTCAATACCGGGACAGGGGCTCGAGCAGTACTTC. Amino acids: CASSIPGQGLEQYF.

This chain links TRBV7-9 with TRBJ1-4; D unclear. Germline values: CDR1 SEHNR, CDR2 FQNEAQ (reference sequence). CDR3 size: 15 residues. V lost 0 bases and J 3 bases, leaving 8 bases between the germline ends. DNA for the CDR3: TGTGCCAGCAGCTTAGCGGTTCCGGCTAATGAAAAACTGTTTTTT. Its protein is CASSLAVPANEKLFF.

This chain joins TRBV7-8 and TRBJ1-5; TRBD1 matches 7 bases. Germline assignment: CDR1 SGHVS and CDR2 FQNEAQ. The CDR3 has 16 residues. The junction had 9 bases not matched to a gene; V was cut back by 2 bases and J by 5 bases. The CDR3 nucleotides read TGTGCCAGCAGCTTAATCGGGGGAGGACAGGATCAGCCCCAGCATTTT. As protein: CASSLIGGGQDQPQHF.

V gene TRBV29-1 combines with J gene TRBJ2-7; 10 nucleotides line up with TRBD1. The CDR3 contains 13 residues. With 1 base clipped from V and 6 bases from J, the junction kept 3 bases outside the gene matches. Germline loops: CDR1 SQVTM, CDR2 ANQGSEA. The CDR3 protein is CSVEGQGAGEQYF. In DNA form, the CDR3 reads TGCAGCGTTGAAGGACAGGGGGCGGGCGAGCAGTACTTC.

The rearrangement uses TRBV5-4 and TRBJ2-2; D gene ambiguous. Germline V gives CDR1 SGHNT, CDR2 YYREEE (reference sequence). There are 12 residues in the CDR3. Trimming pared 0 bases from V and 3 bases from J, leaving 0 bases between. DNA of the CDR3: TGTGCCAGCAGCTTGGACACCGGGGAGCTGTTTTTT. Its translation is CASSLDTGELFF.

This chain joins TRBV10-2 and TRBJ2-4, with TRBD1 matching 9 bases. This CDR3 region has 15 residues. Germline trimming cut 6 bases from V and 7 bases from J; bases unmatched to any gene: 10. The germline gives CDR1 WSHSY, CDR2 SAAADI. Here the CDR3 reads CASSVTGGIGNIQYF. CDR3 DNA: TGCGCCAGCAGCGTTACAGGGGGCATCGGGAACATTCAGTACTTC.

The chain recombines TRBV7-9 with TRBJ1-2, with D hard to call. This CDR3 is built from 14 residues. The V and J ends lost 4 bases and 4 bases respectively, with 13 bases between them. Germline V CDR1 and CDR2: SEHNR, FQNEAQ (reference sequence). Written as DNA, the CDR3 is TGTGCCAGCAGCTCCCGGACGGGAGGCTATGGCTACACCTTC. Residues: CASSSRTGGYGYTF.

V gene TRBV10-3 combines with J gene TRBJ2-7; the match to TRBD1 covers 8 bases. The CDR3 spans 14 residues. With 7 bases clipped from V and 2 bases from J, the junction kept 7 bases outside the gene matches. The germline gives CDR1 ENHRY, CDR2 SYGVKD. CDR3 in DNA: TGTGCCATCAAAAGGACAGGGACAACCTACGAGCAGTACTTC. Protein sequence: CAIKRTGTTYEQYF.

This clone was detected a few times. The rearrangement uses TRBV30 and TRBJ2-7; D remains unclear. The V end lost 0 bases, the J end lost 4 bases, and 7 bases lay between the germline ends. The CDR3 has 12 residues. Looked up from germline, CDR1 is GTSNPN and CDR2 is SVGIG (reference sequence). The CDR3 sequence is CAWSVSEYEQYF. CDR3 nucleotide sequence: TGTGCCTGGAGTGTAAGCGAGTACGAGCAGTACTTC.

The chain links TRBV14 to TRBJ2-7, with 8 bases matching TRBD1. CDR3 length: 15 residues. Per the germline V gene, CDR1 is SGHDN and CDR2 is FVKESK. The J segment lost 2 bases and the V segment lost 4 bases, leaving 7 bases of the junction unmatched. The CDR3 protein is CASSRLGQATYEQYF. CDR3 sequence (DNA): TGTGCCAGCAGCCGATTGGGACAGGCCACCTACGAGCAGTACTTC. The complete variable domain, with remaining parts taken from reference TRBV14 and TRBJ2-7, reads EAGVTQFPSHSVIEKGQTVTLRCDPISGHDNLYWYRRVMGKEIKFLLHFVKESKQDESGMPNNRFLAERTGGTYSTLKVQPAELEDSGVYFCASSRLGQATYEQYFGPGTRLTVT.

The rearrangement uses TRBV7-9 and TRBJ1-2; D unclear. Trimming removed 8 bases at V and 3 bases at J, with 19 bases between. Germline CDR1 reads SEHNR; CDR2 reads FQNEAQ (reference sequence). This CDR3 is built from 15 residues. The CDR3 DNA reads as TGTGCCAGCGACTCTTTGGGCGGGAACTACTATGGCTACACCTTC. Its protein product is CASDSLGGNYYGYTF.